Shown below are 30 T cell receptor beta chains from a single sample sequenced in a study of T cell clonality in common variable immunodeficiency. General study findings and limits: In common variable immunodeficiency, TCR beta chains reportedly carried fewer deletions and N-nucleotide insertions.

The table came from immunoSEQ multiplex PCR; TCRdb's copy has only in-frame clones and leaves some out. The sample has roughly 30,000 clones, none seen only once; the top ten hold just under 30%. No cognate antigen is known for these TCRs. Source material: peripheral blood mononuclear cells. These receptor sequences come from a human donor with common variable immunodeficiency.

This clone was observed many times. The sequenced fragment ends 3 residues before the CDR3 boundary, so the rest is inferred from the germline J gene. The chain has TRBV6-2 or TRBV6-3 and TRBJ1-2; D not resolved. From germline, CDR1 is MNHEY and CDR2 SVGEGT. The length of the CDR3 is 12 residues. This CDR3 is CASSSPSRGYTF. The sequenced CDR3 bases are TGTGCCAGCAGTTCTCCCTCTCGGGGC.

In this sample, this clone turned up many times. The CDR3 end falls 3 residues outside the read, so it is completed with the germline J gene. The genes are TRBV7-8 and TRBJ1-1; 11 bases map to TRBD1. This CDR3 contains 15 residues. In germline, CDR1 is SGHVS, CDR2 FQNEAQ. The V gene end was trimmed by 4 bases and the J gene end by 5 bases; junction bases not matched to a gene: 6. The CDR3 DNA, read in part, is TGTGCCAGCAGCTCCGTCCGGGACAGGGGGACTGAA. It yields the protein CASSSVRDRGTE. The CDR3 as a whole reads CASSSVRDRGTEAFF.

This clone was counted at least ten times. The observed sequence ends 3 residues before the CDR3 terminus, with the missing tail filled in from the germline J gene. V usage is TRBV5-6 and J usage is TRBJ2-2; D unresolved. V lost 4 bases and J lost 5, with 6 bases in between. Germline V gene data show CDR1 as SGHDT and CDR2 as YYEEEE. CDR3 length: 12 residues. The covered CDR3 bases are TGTGCCAGCAGCCAGAGAACCGGGGAG. Its protein is CASSQRTGE. The full CDR3 protein is CASSQRTGELFF. The full variable domain, in which reference TRBV5-6 and TRBJ2-2 provide the parts outside the CDR3, is DAGVTQSPTHLIKTRGQQVTLRCSPKSGHDTVSWYQQALGQGPQFIFQYYEEEERQRGNFPDRFSGHQFPNYSSELNVNALLLGDSALYLCASSQRTGELFFGEGSRLTVL.

This clone showed up many times. The sequenced fragment ends 3 residues before the CDR3 boundary, so the rest is inferred from the germline J gene. The chain couples TRBV10-3 to TRBJ1-2; D possibly corresponds to TRBD1 (5 bases). Germline CDR1 ENHRY, CDR2 SYGVKD. The CDR3 has 13 amino acids. The CDR3 loop reads CAINGDSYLGYTF. Incomplete CDR3 DNA: TGTGCCATCAACGGGGACTCCTATCTCGGC.

This clone was counted ten times or more. The read halts 3 residues ahead of the CDR3 end, with the missing end drawn from the germline J gene. The chain recombines TRBV7-9 with TRBJ1-5, with D hard to call. Trimming took 1 base from V and 5 from J, leaving 9 bases between them. This CDR3 comprises 14 residues. CDR1 SEHNR and CDR2 FQNEAQ come from the germline V gene (reference sequence). The CDR3 is CASSLEGFDQPQHF. CDR3 DNA, as far as it was read: TGTGCCAGCAGCTTAGAAGGCTTCGATCAGCCC.

In this sample, this clone turned up a few times. The sequence runs out 3 residues before the end of the CDR3; the remainder is reconstructed from the germline J gene. This CDR3 is also generated by other DNA sequences in the sample. The V call is TRBV7-2, the J call TRBJ2-5; D is possibly TRBD2 (5 bases). This CDR3 contains 13 residues. V shed 3 bases and J shed 5 bases, with 10 bases lying between them. Germline V gene lookup returns CDR1 SGHTA and CDR2 FQGNSA. The CDR3 loop is CASSFAGEETQYF. The covered CDR3 bases are TGTGCCAGCAGCTTTGCCGGGGAGGAGACC.

This clone occurred many times. From the germline J gene comes the end of the CDR3, since the read stops 3 residues before it. This rearrangement joins TRBV28 to TRBJ2-1; perhaps D is TRBD1 or TRBD2 (5 bases each). Trimming removed 6 bases at V and 1 base at J, with 16 bases between. Germline CDR1 and CDR2: MDHEN and SYDVKM. The length of the CDR3 is 16 residues. The sequenced part of the CDR3 DNA is TGTGCCAGCAGCGCCGAGGGGATAAGTTCCTACAATGAG. Translation: CASSAEGISSYNE. The CDR3, in full, reads CASSAEGISSYNEQFF. Looking up the rest from reference TRBV28 and TRBJ2-1 gives the full variable domain: DVKVTQSSRYLVKRTGEKVFLECVQDMDHENMFWYRQDPGLGLRLIYFSYDVKMKEKGDIPEGYSVSREKKERFSLILESASTNQTSMYLCASSAEGISSYNEQFFGPGTRLTVL.

The table lists this clone with many counts. Incomplete CDR3 DNA: TGTGCCAGCAGCGTAGGCGGGGCGCGAAATGAG. Encoded protein: CASSVGGARNE. The CDR3 in its entirety is CASSVGGARNEQFF. The V call is TRBV9, the J call TRBJ2-1, with a weak D call TRBD2 (6 bases). Sequencing ends 3 residues short of the CDR3 end; the germline J gene provides the rest. Germline V gene sequence: CDR1 SGDLS, CDR2 YYNGEE. V shed 0 bases and J shed 7 bases, with 11 bases lying between them. This CDR3 contains 14 residues.

This clone was recorded a few times. The missing CDR3 end, 3 residues past where the read stops, is filled in from the germline J gene. The genes are TRBV7-2 and TRBJ1-2; 10 bases fit TRBD1. V dropped 1 base and J dropped 4; count of bases not matched to a gene: 3. The CDR3 has 15 residues. Germline V gives CDR1 SGHTA, CDR2 FQGNSA. The CDR3 loop is CASSLGTGGGYGYTF. CDR3 bases read: TGTGCCAGCAGCTTAGGGACAGGGGGAGGCTATGGC.

A remark on this clone: Read data end 3 residues before the CDR3 end; the end is taken from the germline J gene. The chain is built from TRBV30 and TRBJ2-7, with D unclear. Trimming took 0 bases from V and 4 from J, leaving 7 bases between them. Germline V gene sequence: CDR1 GTSNPN, CDR2 SVGIG (reference sequence). The CDR3 is 12 residues long. The CDR3 is CAWSVQNYEQYF. CDR3 bases read: TGTGCCTGGAGTGTACAGAATTACGAG. Complete variable domain (other parts from reference TRBV30 and TRBJ2-7): SQTIHQWPATLVQPVGSPLSLECTVEGTSNPNLYWYRQAAGRGLQLLFYSVGIGQISSEVPQNLSASRPQDRQFILSSKKLLLSDSGFYLCAWSVQNYEQYFGPGTRLTVT.

This clone occurred many times. The observed sequence ends 3 residues before the CDR3 terminus, with the missing tail filled in from the germline J gene. The rearrangement joins TRBV29-1 to TRBJ1-1, with D perhaps matching TRBD1 (6 bases). Germline lookup yields CDR1 SQVTM and CDR2 ANQGSEA. The CDR3 has 14 residues. Trimming shortened V by 8 bases and J by 1 base, and 17 bases separated the two germline ends. This chain's CDR3 is CSNSRGGWNTEAFF. The DNA read from the CDR3 is TGCAGCAATTCGAGGGGGGGCTGGAACACTGAA.

This clone was observed at least ten times. Read data end 3 residues before the CDR3 end; the end is taken from the germline J gene. This chain connects TRBV9 to TRBJ2-1, with TRBD1 as a possible D gene (6 bases). Trimming stripped 2 bases from V and 8 bases from J, with 11 bases between. Germline V gene sequence: CDR1 SGDLS, CDR2 YYNGEE. The CDR3 runs to 13 residues. The CDR3 protein is CASSVSGAYEQFF. The covered CDR3 bases are TGTGCCAGCAGCGTGTCAGGGGCCTATGAG.

There are a few counts of this clone. The read ends 3 residues shy of where the CDR3 ends; the end is completed using the germline J gene. J is TRBJ1-5 and V is TRBV19; TRBD1 matches 7 bases. There are 14 residues in the CDR3. Unmatched junction bases numbered 5, after V lost 7 bases and J lost 2 bases. Germline V lookup: CDR1 LNHDA, CDR2 SQIVND (reference sequence). CDR3 sequence: CASTPTGRNQPQHF. The part of the CDR3 DNA that was read is TGTGCCAGTACCCCGACAGGGCGCAATCAGCCC.

This clone was picked up many times. The read is 3 residues too short to cover the CDR3 end, so that end is filled in from the germline J gene. The chain combines TRBV2 with TRBJ2-3, with TRBD1 as a possible D gene (6 bases). This CDR3 is built from 14 residues. In germline, CDR1 is SNHLY, CDR2 FYNNEI. The ends were cut back, 7 bases at V and 2 bases at J, with 13 bases in the middle. The CDR3 loop reads CASTVRQDTDTQYF. Partial CDR3 DNA: TGTGCCAGCACCGTCCGACAGGACACAGATACG.

Of note for this clone: The CDR3 is cut off 3 residues early in the read; its end comes from the germline J gene. The chain carries TRBV30 and TRBJ2-2, with 8 bases identical to TRBD2. The CDR3 contains 15 residues. Germline V gives CDR1 GTSNPN, CDR2 SVGIG (reference sequence). Trimming at V came to 7 bases and at J to 4 bases, leaving 11 bases not matched to a gene. The CDR3 is CASNPGTRPTGELFF. The part of the CDR3 DNA that was read is TGTGCCTCCAACCCCGGGACTAGACCCACCGGGGAG.

Comment on this clone: The read halts 3 residues ahead of the CDR3 end, with the missing end drawn from the germline J gene. This rearrangement joins TRBV18 to TRBJ1-1; no reliable D call. V gave up 5 bases and J gave up 3 bases, with 10 bases separating them. The CDR3 consists of 13 residues. Germline CDR1 reads KGHSH; CDR2 reads LQKENI. The CDR3 bases that were read are TGTGCCAGCTCAACCAACAGAGACACTGAA. Protein: CASSTNRDTE. The whole CDR3 protein is CASSTNRDTEAFF.

With regard to this clone: Sequencing ends 3 residues short of the CDR3 end; the germline J gene provides the rest. The chain joins TRBV30 to TRBJ2-1; no definite D call. This CDR3 spans 16 amino acids. V lost 0 bases, J lost 0 bases, and 12 bases lay in between. CDR1 and CDR2 (germline): GTSNPN, SVGIG (reference sequence). The CDR3 region is CAWSVVRRSSYNEQFF. The DNA read from the CDR3 is TGTGCCTGGAGTGTCGTACGCAGGAGCTCCTACAATGAG.

In regard to this clone: The read ends 3 residues before the CDR3 terminus; that terminus is restored from the germline J gene. The chain is built from TRBV6-1 and TRBJ1-2; possibly TRBD1 for D (5 bases). The length of the CDR3 is 11 residues. In germline, CDR1 is MNHNS, CDR2 SASEGT. CDR3 DNA (partial): TGTGCCAGCAGTGACAGGGCGGGC. Translation: CASSDRAG. The CDR3 as a whole reads CASSDRAGYTF.

Of note for this clone: Coverage ceases 3 residues before the CDR3 finishes, and the germline J gene fills in the end. The chain has TRBV6-2 or TRBV6-3 and TRBJ2-7; TRBD1 aligns across 10 bases. The ends lost 4 bases at V and 0 bases at J; junction bases unmatched: 3. Per the germline V gene, CDR1 is MNHEY and CDR2 is SVGEGT. The CDR3 contains 15 residues. CDR3 DNA (partial): TGTGCCAGCAGTTGGGGACAGGGGAGCTCCTACGAG. It codes for CASSWGQGSSYE. The CDR3 as a whole reads CASSWGQGSSYEQYF.

Concerning this clone: The CDR3 extends 3 residues past the end of the read, so its final part is completed from the germline J gene. The chain carries TRBV6-8 and TRBJ2-1; tentative D call: TRBD2 (6 bases). CDR3 length: 13 amino acids. Germline V lookup: CDR1 MNHGY, CDR2 SAAAGT. Between the trimmed V and J ends, which lost 8 bases and 4 bases, there was a span of 12 bases. The CDR3 reads CASRGGLYNEQFF. The CDR3 bases that were read are TGTGCCAGCCGTGGGGGGTTATACAATGAG.

As to this clone: The read ends 3 residues shy of where the CDR3 ends; the end is completed using the germline J gene. V is TRBV20-1 and J is TRBJ1-1; D possibly corresponds to TRBD1 (5 bases). CDR1 and CDR2 (germline): DFQATT, SNEGSKA (reference sequence). This CDR3 spans 12 amino acids. The V gene lost 4 bases and the J gene lost 4 bases, with 10 bases spanning the gap. The CDR3 sequence is CSAKGYITEAFF. Incomplete CDR3 DNA: TGCAGTGCTAAGGGGTATATCACTGAA.

Only a few counts were recorded for this clone. The read is 3 residues too short to cover the CDR3 end, so that end is filled in from the germline J gene. This sequence joins TRBV19 and TRBJ2-1, with D possibly being TRBD1 (5 bases). Germline V gene lookup returns CDR1 LNHDA and CDR2 SQIVND (reference sequence). V shed 6 bases and J shed 9 bases, with 9 bases lying between them. This CDR3 region has 11 residues. The sequenced CDR3 bases are TGTGCCAGTAGCCAGGGAATTGAG. As protein: CASSQGIE. The CDR3 reads in full as CASSQGIEQFF.

This clone was seen more than once but under ten times. The read terminates 3 residues ahead of where the CDR3 ends, so the germline J gene completes it. The V and J genes are TRBV23-1 and TRBJ1-2, with D maybe TRBD1 (5 bases). TRBV23-1 has ORF status, its function being uncertain. The CDR3 is made up of 14 amino acids. CDR3 residues: CASSPSRGLGGYTF. The covered CDR3 bases are TGCGCCAGCAGTCCGTCTAGGGGATTGGGCGGC.

This clone was detected only a few times. The CDR3 extends 3 residues past the end of the read, so its final part is completed from the germline J gene. V gene TRBV2 combines with J gene TRBJ2-3; perhaps TRBD1 as D (5 bases). V was pared by 6 bases and J by 4 bases, with 8 bases between. CDR3 length equals 12 residues. Per the germline V gene, CDR1 is SNHLY and CDR2 is FYNNEI. The chain's CDR3 is CASRGQADTQYF. CDR3 DNA (partial): TGTGCCAGCAGGGGGCAAGCAGATACG.

This clone showed up many times. The read ends 3 residues shy of where the CDR3 ends; the end is completed using the germline J gene. The chain is built from TRBV7-9 and TRBJ2-2; 8 positions match TRBD2. Per the germline V gene, CDR1 is SEHNR and CDR2 is FQNEAQ (reference sequence). This CDR3 has 15 amino acids. V dropped 6 bases and J dropped 3; count of bases not matched to a gene: 6. CDR3 sequence: CASRVSGGDTGELFF. CDR3 DNA (partial): TGTGCCAGCAGAGTATCGGGGGGGGACACCGGGGAG.

This clone appeared a few times. The sequenced part of the CDR3 DNA is TGTGCCAGCAGTGAAGCTTACAGGGGAAGTCAGCCC. Residues: CASSEAYRGSQP. The CDR3 reads in full as CASSEAYRGSQPQHF. The rearrangement joins TRBV2 to TRBJ1-5; 7 bases are a match to TRBD1. The CDR3 end lies 3 residues beyond the end of the read and is filled in from the germline J gene. With V trimmed by 0 bases and J by 6 bases, 5 bases remained unmatched. CDR1 and CDR2 (germline): SNHLY, FYNNEI. The CDR3 has 15 amino acids.

Partial CDR3 DNA: TGTGCCAGCTGGGACGGACAGGGGACTTACGAG. Its protein product is CASWDGQGTYE. The whole CDR3 reads CASWDGQGTYEQYF. This rearrangement joins TRBV7-9 to TRBJ2-7; 9 positions match TRBD1. With the read ending 3 residues before the CDR3 end, the germline J gene is used to fill in that end. Germline V gene lookup returns CDR1 SEHNR and CDR2 FQNEAQ (reference sequence). The CDR3 has 14 residues. Trimming removed 8 bases from V and 4 bases from J; junction bases left unmatched: 9.

Remarks on this clone: Coverage ceases 3 residues before the CDR3 finishes, and the germline J gene fills in the end. This chain links TRBV2 with TRBJ1-1, with D perhaps matching TRBD1 (5 bases). The CDR3 runs 13 residues. Per the germline V gene, CDR1 is SNHLY and CDR2 is FYNNEI. V was clipped by 9 bases and J by 4 bases, with 15 bases between them. The CDR3 DNA, read in part, is TGTGCCAGGGCGAACCAGGGTGTCACTGAA. This encodes CARANQGVTE. The entire CDR3 reads CARANQGVTEAFF.

Concerning this clone: The CDR3 end falls 3 residues outside the read, so it is completed with the germline J gene. The rearrangement joins TRBV7-2 to TRBJ2-5, with 8 bases matching TRBD2. CDR1 and CDR2 (germline): SGHTA, FQGNSA. This CDR3 spans 14 amino acids. Trimming took 5 bases from V and 3 from J; bases not matched to a gene: 5. The CDR3: CASSLGLAEETQYF. The CDR3 DNA, read in part, is TGTGCCAGCAGCCTAGGACTAGCCGAAGAGACC.

There are a few counts of this clone. The read gets to within 3 residues of the CDR3 end, and the germline J gene fills in the rest. The genes are TRBV18 and TRBJ2-5, with TRBD1 matching 7 bases. V lost 5 bases and J lost 6; bases outside the gene matches: 18. Germline V CDR1 and CDR2: KGHSH, LQKENI. The CDR3 runs to 17 residues. The CDR3 DNA, read in part, is TGTGCCAGCTCATCCTCCGGGACAGCCCATTACAAGCAGACC. Its protein is CASSSSGTAHYKQT. The full CDR3 is CASSSSGTAHYKQTQYF.